The source of this T cell receptor (beta chain) is a study of CD4 T cells in relation to SARS-CoV-2 and coronaviruses. Study-level background: Controls used an HIV-1 Nef peptide pool or no peptide. Shared crossreactive spike epitopes were mapped to their HLA restriction. Study results and limitations: In 55% to 75% of donors, memory CD4+ clonotypes crossrecognized SARS-CoV-2 and at least one common cold coronavirus spike.

Sequencing was performed with immunoSEQ multiplex PCR; in TCRdb, only in-frame clones are kept and a portion is missing. The table lists 25,000 to 30,000 clones, about three quarters of them singletons, with less than 20% in the top ten. In the case of this clone: Its specificity is unknown.

Before the COVID-19 pandemic, during about 2011-2019, CD4+ T cells were taken from unexposed donors. After ten to eleven days of culture, CD4+ T cells were isolated. This TCR was sampled from a human donor in good health. The sample consisted of CD4+ T cells from PBMCs, cultured in vitro.

CDR3 in DNA: TGTGCCAGCAGACCATACACGGGACAGGGTGGGACCGGGGAGCTGTTTTTT. Translation: CASRPYTGQGGTGELFF. The chain has TRBV3-1 (or the pseudogene TRBV3-2) and TRBJ2-2; 9 bases match TRBD1. The CDR3 loop spans 17 amino acids. Germline V CDR1 and CDR2: LGHDT, YNNKEL (reference sequence). With 6 bases clipped from V and 5 bases from J, the junction kept 13 bases outside the gene matches.